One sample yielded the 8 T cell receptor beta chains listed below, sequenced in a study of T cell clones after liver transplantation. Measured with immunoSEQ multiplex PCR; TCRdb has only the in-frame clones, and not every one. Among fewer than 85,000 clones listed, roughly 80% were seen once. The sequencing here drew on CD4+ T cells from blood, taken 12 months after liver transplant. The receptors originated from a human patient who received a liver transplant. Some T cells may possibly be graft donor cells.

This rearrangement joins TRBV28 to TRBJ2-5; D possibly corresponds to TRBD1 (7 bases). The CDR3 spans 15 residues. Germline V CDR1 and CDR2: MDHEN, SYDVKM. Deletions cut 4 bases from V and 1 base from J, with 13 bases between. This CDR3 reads CASSSYRGLQETQYF. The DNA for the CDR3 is TGTGCCAGCAGTTCTTACAGGGGACTCCAAGAGACCCAGTACTTC.

The CDR3 DNA is TGTGCCAGCAGCTTAGGTGGGGGCCCTAACTATGGCTACACCTTC. This codes for CASSLGGGPNYGYTF. The chain couples TRBV11-2 to TRBJ1-2, with a possible D match to TRBD1 (6 bases). CDR1 and CDR2 from the germline V gene are SGHAT and FQNNGV. The CDR3 runs 15 residues. V shed 1 base and J shed 0 bases, with 9 bases lying between them.

CDR3 sequence: CASSPRGHTDTQYF. The CDR3 DNA is TGTGCCAGTAGTCCCCGGGGCCACACAGATACGCAGTATTTT. V gene TRBV19 combines with J gene TRBJ2-3, with D perhaps given as TRBD1 or TRBD2 (5 bases each). The CDR3 extends over 14 amino acids. V was cut by 5 bases and J by 2 bases, with 11 bases left in between. CDR1 LNHDA and CDR2 SQIVND come from the germline V gene (reference sequence).

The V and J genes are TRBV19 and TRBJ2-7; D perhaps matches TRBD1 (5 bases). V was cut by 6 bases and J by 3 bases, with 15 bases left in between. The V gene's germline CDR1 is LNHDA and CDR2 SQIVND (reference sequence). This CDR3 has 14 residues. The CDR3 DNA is TGTGCCAGTAGGAAGACAGAAACCTACTACGAGCAGTACTTC. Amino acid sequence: CASRKTETYYEQYF.

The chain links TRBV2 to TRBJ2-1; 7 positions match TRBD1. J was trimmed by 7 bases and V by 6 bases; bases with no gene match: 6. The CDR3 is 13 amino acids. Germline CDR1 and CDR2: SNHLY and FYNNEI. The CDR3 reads CASRTGILNEQFF. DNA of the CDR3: TGTGCCAGCAGGACAGGGATATTGAATGAGCAGTTCTTC.

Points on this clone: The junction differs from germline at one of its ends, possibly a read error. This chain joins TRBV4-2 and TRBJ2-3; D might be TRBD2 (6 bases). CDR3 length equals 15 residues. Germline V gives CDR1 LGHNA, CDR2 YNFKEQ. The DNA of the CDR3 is TGTGTCAGCAGCCACCGGGACTCAAGCACAGATACGCAGTATTTT. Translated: CVSSHRDSSTDTQYF.

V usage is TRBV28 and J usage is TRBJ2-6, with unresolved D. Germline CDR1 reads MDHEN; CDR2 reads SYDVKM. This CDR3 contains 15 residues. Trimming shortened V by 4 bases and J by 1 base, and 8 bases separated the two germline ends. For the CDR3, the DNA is TGTGCCAGCAGTTCCGTGGGATCTGGGGCCAACGTCCTGACTTTC. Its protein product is CASSSVGSGANVLTF.

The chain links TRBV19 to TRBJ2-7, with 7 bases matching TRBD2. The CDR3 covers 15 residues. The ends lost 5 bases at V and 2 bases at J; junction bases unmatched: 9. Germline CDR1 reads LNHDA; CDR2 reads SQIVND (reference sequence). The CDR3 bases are TGTGCCAGTAGTCCCCCTAGCGGCCATACCTACGAGCAGTACTTC. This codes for CASSPPSGHTYEQYF.